This T cell receptor beta chain was sequenced during a study of beta chain features in type 1 diabetes. Trimming took 7 bases from V and 3 from J; bases not matched to a gene: 8. CDR1 is MDHEN and CDR2 is SYDVKM in the germline V gene. The CDR3 length is 15 residues. This clone was found a few times. Its target is not known. The study reverse transcribed the entire isolated RNA, so it sequenced expressed TCRB transcripts. Regulatory, naive and central memory T cell samples averaged about 3.57 million reads. Sequencing used immunoSEQ multiplex PCR; TCRdb keeps in-frame clones, though not all of them. The table includes around 300,000 clones, approximately 16% detected once. The study, taken as a whole, reports: All four CD4+ subsets of Type 1 diabetes patients contained TCRB CDR3s that were moderately but significantly shorter. VDJ junctions sequenced from type 1 diabetes patients showed fewer insertions and more deletions.

The TCR originated in a man aged 18 to 29 with type 1 diabetes. The chain recombines TRBV28 with TRBJ2-3, with 9 bases matching TRBD2. Material for sequencing was naive CD4+ T cells from blood. CDR3 loop: CASTGAGGLTDTQYF. CDR3 bases: TGTGCCAGCACTGGAGCGGGGGGTCTGACAGATACGCAGTATTTT.